Detailed here is one TCR beta chain. This entry comes from a study of shared clonotypes between healthy human individuals. CD8 cells classed as naive were CD45RO-negative and positively selected for CCR7, excluding terminally differentiated effector memory CD45RA+ cells. The length of the CDR3 is 12 residues. Trimming pared 3 bases from V and 10 bases from J, leaving 10 bases between. Germline assignment: CDR1 LNHDA and CDR2 SQIVND (reference sequence). The repertoire was sequenced with immunoSEQ multiplex PCR; TCRdb's copy has only in-frame clones and lacks some. The data hold roughly 650,000 clones, with approximately 96% observed a single time.

The sample comprised naive CD8+ T cells sorted from blood. The chain is built from TRBV19 and TRBJ1-5; no firm D call. The receptor's source is a young woman in good health. CDR3 loop: CASSILGTPQHF. The DNA for the CDR3 is TGTGCCAGTAGTATCTTGGGAACCCCCCAGCATTTT.